This section outlines one T cell receptor (beta chain) sequence together with its context. The germline V gene encodes CDR1 PRHDT and CDR2 FYEKMQ (reference sequence). Trimming at V came to 5 bases and at J to 8 bases, leaving 6 bases not matched to a gene. The CDR3 runs 13 residues. Time point denoted: peripheral blood 6 weeks after treatment start. The data originate from a study of PD-L1 blockade in urothelial cancer. TCRdb's copy holds only in-frame clones and misses some; the assay was immunoSEQ multiplex PCR. The table has about 43,000 clones, around four fifths seen once. The sequences come from PBMCs, collected around atezolizumab (anti-PD-L1) treatment. The rearrangement links TRBV13 to TRBJ2-1; the match to TRBD2 covers 7 bases. This receptor was identified in a man in his sixties with urothelial cancer. As DNA, the CDR3 is TGTGCCAGCAGCCAGGGAGGGTGGGATGAGCAGTTCTTC. This codes for CASSQGGWDEQFF.